These T cell receptor beta chains were read from a single sample in a study of T cell responses to AZD1222 COVID-19 vaccine. Produced via immunoSEQ multiplex PCR; TCRdb's table is partial and in-frame only. Of about 110,000 clones in the sample, 75% to 90% are singletons; the top ten hold about 5.4%. The input for sequencing was peripheral blood, taken on day 0 of AZD1222 vaccination. The source of these receptors is an adult in good health. Each CDR3 is given with its conserved first and last residue. A D gene is named only where the DNA matches it firmly. Not every row has a clone size; where given, it reads once, few, many or a size class.

>NA|NA|TRBJ1-2|TRBV7-2
CASSVSVNIGYGYTF
TGTGCCAGCAGCGTCAGCGTGAACATAGGCTATGGCTACACCTTC
>NA|NA|TRBJ1-5|TRBV20-1
CSASSEGNQPQHF
TGCAGTGCTAGTTCCGAGGGGAATCAGCCCCAGCATTTT
>TRBD1|few|TRBJ1-2|TRBV19
CASSGTADGYTF
TGTGCCAGTAGTGGGACAGCAGATGGCTACACCTTC
>NA|NA|TRBJ2-1|TRBV7-2
CASSLVLNEQFF
TGTGCCAGCAGCTTAGTACTCAATGAGCAGTTCTTC
>TRBD2|NA|TRBJ2-1|TRBV25-1
CASSMGLPYIYNEQFF
TGTGCCAGCAGTATGGGACTACCGTATATATACAATGAGCAGTTCTTC
>TRBD1|NA|TRBJ1-2|TRBV14
CASSLGTVYGYTF
TGTGCCAGCAGCCTCGGGACAGTCTATGGCTACACCTTC
>NA|NA|TRBJ2-5|TRBV19
CASSTTSVRETQYF
TGTGCCAGTAGTACCACATCGGTACGGGAGACCCAGTACTTC
>TRBD1|NA|TRBJ2-4|TRBV6-4
CASILRGRDVDIQYF
TGTGCCAGCATTCTAAGGGGGCGCGATGTGGACATTCAGTACTTC
>NA|NA|TRBJ1-2|TRBV27
CATTGANRYGYTF
TGTGCCACCACGGGAGCAAACCGCTATGGCTACACCTTC
>TRBD1|NA|TRBJ2-2|TRBV9
CASSGGQGHNTGELFF
TGTGCCAGCAGCGGGGGACAGGGTCACAACACCGGGGAGCTGTTTTTT
>TRBD1|NA|TRBJ1-2|TRBV6-5
CASSYRGTGHGYTF
TGTGCCAGCAGTTACCGTGGGACAGGGCATGGCTACACCTTC
>NA|NA|TRBJ1-1|TRBV5-1
CASSWDQADTEAFF
TGCGCCAGCAGCTGGGACCAGGCGGACACTGAAGCTTTCTTT
>TRBD1|NA|TRBJ1-1|TRBV6-6
CASTAGTVNTEAFF
TGTGCCAGCACCGCCGGGACAGTGAACACTGAAGCTTTCTTT
>NA|NA|TRBJ2-1|TRBV10-3
CAISDPRGGLPSSYNEQFF
TGTGCCATCAGTGACCCCCGAGGGGGGCTGCCGAGCTCCTACAATGAGCAGTTCTTC
>TRBD1|NA|TRBJ2-1|TRBV2
CASRGGQGKQFF
TGTGCCAGCAGGGGGGGACAGGGGAAGCAGTTCTTC
>NA|NA|TRBJ1-5|TRBV19
CASSIAHYSNQPQHF
TGTGCCAGTAGTATAGCACATTATAGCAATCAGCCCCAGCATTTT
>NA|NA|TRBJ2-1|TRBV29-1
CSGRDNEQFF
TGCAGCGGGCGGGACAATGAGCAGTTCTTC
>NA|NA|TRBJ1-1|TRBV19
CASSIQGSGEAFF
TGTGCCAGTAGTATACAGGGCAGTGGTGAAGCTTTCTTT
>NA|NA|TRBJ2-7|TRBV7-3
CASSLVPNYEQYF
TGTGCCAGCAGCTTAGTACCGAACTACGAGCAGTACTTC
>TRBD2|NA|TRBJ2-1|TRBV9
CASSPLAGSSYNEQFF
TGTGCCAGCAGCCCATTAGCGGGATCCTCCTACAATGAGCAGTTCTTC
>NA|once|TRBJ2-1|TRBV12-3/TRBV12-4
CASSHGGLEQFF
TGTGCCAGCAGTCATGGGGGACTCGAGCAGTTCTTC
>NA|NA|TRBJ1-2|TRBV19
CASSISQPNRFGYTF
TGTGCCAGTAGTATCAGCCAGCCCAATCGTTTTGGCTACACCTTC
>NA|NA|TRBJ1-2|TRBV5-6
CASSLTAGATANYGYTF
TGTGCCAGCAGCTTAACGGCAGGGGCCACAGCTAACTATGGCTACACCTTC
>NA|NA|TRBJ2-4|TRBV3-1/TRBV3-2
CASSQDFLAKNIQYF
TGTGCCAGCAGCCAAGATTTCTTAGCCAAAAACATTCAGTACTTC
>NA|NA|TRBJ1-1|TRBV5-1
CASSPPGLGGNTEAFF
TGCGCCAGCAGCCCCCCCGGTTTAGGTGGTAACACTGAAGCTTTCTTT
>NA|NA|TRBJ2-7|TRBV27
CASTSIVGYEQYF
TGTGCCAGCACCTCTATCGTGGGGTACGAGCAGTACTTC
>TRBD2|NA|TRBJ2-1|TRBV7-3
CASSQAGGYNEQFF
TGTGCCAGCAGCCAAGCGGGGGGCTACAATGAGCAGTTCTTC
>NA|NA|TRBJ1-3|TRBV19
CASSTPLSGNTIYF
TGTGCCAGTAGTACTCCTCTCTCTGGAAACACCATATATTTT
>TRBD1|few|TRBJ2-3|TRBV18
CASLRSKGQQDTQYF
TGTGCCAGCTTACGTTCGAAGGGACAGCAAGATACGCAGTATTTT
>NA|NA|TRBJ1-6|TRBV23-1
CASSHVVDMNNSPLHF
TGCGCCAGCAGTCACGTTGTGGACATGAACAATTCACCCCTCCACTTT
>NA|NA|TRBJ2-3|TRBV5-1
CASSTPSTDTQYF
TGCGCCAGCAGCACCCCAAGCACAGATACGCAGTATTTT
>NA|NA|TRBJ2-3|TRBV11-3
CASSLDPGDTQYF
TGTGCCAGCAGCTTAGACCCGGGGGATACGCAGTATTTT
>TRBD1|NA|TRBJ1-5|TRBV4-1
CASSQVGQGAYNQPQHF
TGCGCCAGCAGCCAAGTTGGACAGGGGGCTTACAATCAGCCCCAGCATTTT